The 26 T cell receptor beta chains below come from one sample, sequenced in a study of identical twins. Each CDR3 protein is one row after TCRdb ran MiXCR on the 5' RACE reads. The sample includes about 720,000 distinct CDR3 sequences, 8.6% seen only once; the top ten take 0.8% to 1%. These same records also appear under a second study, on yellow fever vaccine responses in identical twins.

The sequencing input was PBMCs. All receptors come from a woman under 30 in good health.

The sample holds a few counts of this clonotype. The gene calls are TRBV6-2 or TRBV6-3 and TRBJ2-1, with 11 bases identical to TRBD2. The junction had 21 bases not matched to a gene; V was cut back by 6 bases and J by 2 bases. This CDR3 is 21 amino acids long. From germline, CDR1 is MNHEY and CDR2 SVGEGT. CDR3 amino acids: CASRTLGRGLADPLTYNEQFF. CDR3 DNA: TGTGCCAGCAGAACCCTGGGTAGGGGACTAGCGGACCCTCTAACCTACAATGAGCAGTTCTTC.

CDR3 sequence reads: CASSLWATTSYNEQFF. Here the CDR3 DNA reads TGTGCCAGCAGCTTATGGGCAACAACCTCCTACAATGAGCAGTTCTTC. This chain joins TRBV7-9 and TRBJ2-1, with D unclear. CDR1 is SEHNR, CDR2 FQNEAQ, per germline (reference sequence). The CDR3 runs 16 residues. The V end was cut by 2 bases, the J end by 0 bases, with 11 bases between.

The chain links TRBV20-1 to TRBJ2-7; D unresolved. The germline V gene has CDR1 DFQATT and CDR2 SNEGSKA (reference sequence). This CDR3 region has 15 residues. The V and J ends lost 0 bases and 2 bases respectively, with 14 bases between them. CDR3 loop: CSARDLVGSPYEQYF. The DNA of the CDR3 is TGCAGTGCTAGAGATTTAGTGGGCAGTCCCTACGAGCAGTACTTC.

This clonotype has just a few counts. The chain links TRBV4-2 to TRBJ2-3; D might be TRBD2 (6 bases). This CDR3 is built from 14 residues. Looked up from germline, CDR1 is LGHNA and CDR2 is YNFKEQ. V lost 0 bases to trimming and J lost 4 bases, with 8 bases between them. CDR3 loop: CASSQEASADTQYF. The DNA for the CDR3 is TGTGCCAGCAGCCAAGAGGCTAGCGCAGATACGCAGTATTTT.

This rearrangement joins TRBV7-9 to TRBJ2-3; no clear D. V was pared by 5 bases and J by 1 base, with 13 bases between. The CDR3 consists of 15 residues. Looked up from germline, CDR1 is SEHNR and CDR2 is FQNEAQ (reference sequence). The DNA of the CDR3 is TGTGCCAGCAGCCCAAGCCGGGCAGGCACAGATACGCAGTATTTT. Translated, it gives CASSPSRAGTDTQYF.

This clonotype was found once. V gene TRBV7-6 combines with J gene TRBJ2-3; TRBD2 might be the D (6 bases). The CDR3 has 13 residues. The V end lost 5 bases, the J end lost 3 bases, and 9 bases lay between the germline ends. The germline V gene encodes CDR1 SGHVS and CDR2 FNYEAQ. CDR3 region: CASSTLATDTQYF. The DNA of the CDR3 is TGTGCCAGCAGCACACTAGCTACAGATACGCAGTATTTT.

The table lists this clonotype with a few counts. The chain has TRBV20-1 and TRBJ2-5; perhaps TRBD2 as D (5 bases). The V gene lost 5 bases and the J gene lost 2 bases, with 6 bases spanning the gap. This CDR3 region has 11 residues. The germline V gene has CDR1 DFQATT and CDR2 SNEGSKA (reference sequence). The CDR3 region has the DNA TGCAGTGCTGGGGAGCAAGAGACCCAGTACTTC. This sequence encodes CSAGEQETQYF.

Only a few counts were recorded for this clonotype. This chain joins TRBV20-1 and TRBJ1-6, with 8 bases matching TRBD1. The CDR3 covers 15 residues. Germline V gene data show CDR1 as DFQATT and CDR2 as SNEGSKA (reference sequence). The ends lost 0 bases at V and 8 bases at J; junction bases unmatched: 6. The DNA of the CDR3 is TGCAGTGCTAGAGATCGGCAGGGGGCTTATTCACCCCTCCACTTT. Translation: CSARDRQGAYSPLHF.

This clonotype was seen more than once but under ten times. The chain joins TRBV5-6 to TRBJ2-1; the match to TRBD2 covers 7 bases. J gave up 11 bases and V 6 bases, and 8 bases lay outside the gene matches. CDR1 and CDR2 (germline): SGHDT, YYEEEE. The length of the CDR3 is 12 residues. CDR3 region: CASKYGGGQQFF. DNA for the CDR3: TGTGCCAGCAAGTACGGCGGGGGACAGCAGTTCTTC.

This clonotype was detected only a few times. This chain joins TRBV11-1 and TRBJ1-1, with 8 bases matching TRBD1. Per germline, CDR1 SGHAT and CDR2 FQDESV (reference sequence). This CDR3 contains 21 residues. Germline trimming cut 5 bases from V and 1 base from J; bases unmatched to any gene: 24. Here the CDR3 DNA reads TGTGCCAGCAGCCATCTTGCTTTGGTCGGGCGACTGGACAGGGCGAACACTGAAGCTTTCTTT. Amino acids: CASSHLALVGRLDRANTEAFF.

This clonotype was found many times. The chain couples TRBV7-8 to TRBJ1-2; the D is unclear. This CDR3 region has 14 residues. Between the trimmed V and J ends, which lost 3 bases and 7 bases, there was a span of 15 bases. Germline V gene data show CDR1 as SGHVS and CDR2 as FQNEAQ. The DNA for the CDR3 is TGTGCCAGCAGCTTGGCCGGGGTAGTTGGTGGCTACACCTTC. It specifies CASSLAGVVGGYTF. Full variable domain (rest looked up from reference TRBV7-8 and TRBJ1-2): GAGVSQSPRYKVAKRGQDVALRCDPISGHVSLFWYQQALGQGPEFLTYFQNEAQLDKSGLPSDRFFAERPEGSVSTLKIQRTQQEDSAVYLCASSLAGVVGGYTFGSGTRLTVV.

This chain connects TRBV5-1 to TRBJ2-3; D remains ambiguous. Germline V gives CDR1 SGHRS, CDR2 YFSETQ. The germline V and J ends were trimmed by 4 bases and 3 bases, with 18 bases remaining between them. The CDR3 has 16 amino acids. The CDR3 here is CASSPSVLMGTDTQYF. CDR3 sequence (DNA): TGCGCCAGCAGCCCCTCGGTCCTGATGGGAACAGATACGCAGTATTTT.

This clonotype showed up many times. The genes are TRBV12-3 or TRBV12-4 and TRBJ1-2; maybe TRBD1 (5 bases). V dropped 4 bases and J dropped 4 bases, with 10 bases sitting between them. The CDR3 sequence is 13 residues long. In DNA, the CDR3 is TGTGCCAGCAGTTATGTTAGGGGCTATGGCTACACCTTC. This translates into CASSYVRGYGYTF.

This clonotype was seen a single time. V usage is TRBV24-1 and J usage is TRBJ2-2; D might be TRBD2 (6 bases). Trimming removed 9 bases from V and 4 bases from J, with 14 bases in between. The CDR3 runs to 14 residues. Germline V gene lookup returns CDR1 KGHDR and CDR2 SFDVKD. The CDR3, as DNA: TGTGCCACCGGGCGCCGGGGAGGCACCGGGGAGCTGTTTTTT. It yields the protein CATGRRGGTGELFF.

This clonotype has a handful of counts. The CDR3 bases are TGCAGTGCTAGGGGGGCGGGAGAAGGAGTGTGGACCTACGAGCAGTACTTC. Translating it yields CSARGAGEGVWTYEQYF. This chain links TRBV20-1 with TRBJ2-7; possible D gene TRBD2, 7 bases. CDR1 is DFQATT and CDR2 is SNEGSKA in the germline V gene (reference sequence). Trimming took off 3 bases at V and 2 bases at J, with 23 bases between the two ends. The CDR3 length is 17 residues.

The chain recombines TRBV12-3 or TRBV12-4 with TRBJ1-5; tentative D call: TRBD1 (5 bases). V lost 4 bases to trimming and J lost 0 bases, with 16 bases between them. This CDR3 has 17 residues. The CDR3 coding sequence is TGTGCCAGCAGTTCCCCCCCGACAGTTAGTAGCAATCAGCCCCAGCATTTT. This translates into CASSSPPTVSSNQPQHF.

The sample holds a few counts of this clonotype. The chain has TRBV11-3 and TRBJ2-1, with D possibly matching TRBD2 (5 bases). This CDR3 spans 15 amino acids. CDR1 and CDR2 (germline): SGHNT, YENEEA. The V end was cut by 2 bases, the J end by 2 bases, with 10 bases between. Here the CDR3 DNA reads TGTGCCAGCAGCTTAAAGCGGCTCCCCTACAATGAGCAGTTCTTC. This translates into CASSLKRLPYNEQFF.

The sample holds many counts of this clonotype. This chain links TRBV12-3 or TRBV12-4 with TRBJ2-5, with 7 bases aligning to TRBD1. The CDR3 is made up of 15 amino acids. Unmatched junction bases numbered 7, after V lost 6 bases and J lost 0 bases. CDR3 coding DNA: TGTGCCAGCAGCCGTGGACAGGCTAACCAAGAGACCCAGTACTTC. As protein: CASSRGQANQETQYF.

This clonotype was counted many times. The chain recombines TRBV6-2 or TRBV6-3 with TRBJ2-4; no reliable D call. The CDR3 consists of 17 residues. The V and J ends lost 0 bases and 3 bases respectively, with 15 bases between them. Looked up from germline, CDR1 is MNHEY and CDR2 is SVGEGT. The CDR3 sequence: CASSYSRQTSFKNIQYF. Written as DNA, the CDR3 is TGTGCCAGCAGTTACTCGAGGCAGACTTCCTTCAAAAACATTCAGTACTTC.

Points on this clonotype: No DNA is shown, since the ends of the CDR3 on it are uncertain; the CDR3 is the one TCRdb lists. This chain connects TRBV9 to TRBJ2-6. The CDR3 has 13 residues if both end residues are counted. Germline CDR1 is SGDLS and CDR2 is YYNGEE. The CDR3 protein is CASSVGRGNVLPF.

This clonotype was recorded a few times. This chain joins TRBV20-1 and TRBJ2-3; a weak D match, TRBD2 (6 bases). CDR1 is DFQATT and CDR2 is SNEGSKA in the germline V gene (reference sequence). V was pared by 0 bases and J by 3 bases, with 16 bases between. This CDR3 spans 16 amino acids. The CDR3 bases are TGCAGTGCTAGAGATACCTTTTTCGGGGGAACAGATACGCAGTATTTT. As protein: CSARDTFFGGTDTQYF.

This clonotype has at least ten counts. The chain links TRBV2 to TRBJ2-4; 11 bases are shared with TRBD2. V was clipped by 6 bases and J by 8 bases; unmatched bases: 6. Germline V gives CDR1 SNHLY, CDR2 FYNNEI. This CDR3 is built from 14 residues. CDR3 region: CASSDSGGAYIQYF. CDR3 nucleotide sequence: TGTGCCAGCAGCGATAGCGGGGGGGCGTACATTCAGTACTTC.

This clonotype was counted at least ten times. CDR3 in amino acids: CASSSGLADSYEQYF. The CDR3 DNA reads as TGCGCCAGCAGCTCAGGACTAGCGGACTCCTACGAGCAGTACTTC. This chain links TRBV5-1 with TRBJ2-7; 10 positions match TRBD2. This CDR3 region has 15 residues. J lost 0 bases, V lost 3 bases, and 3 bases had no gene match. Germline V gene lookup returns CDR1 SGHRS and CDR2 YFSETQ.

This clonotype came up many times. One end of the junction fails to match germline, which may point to a read error. The rearrangement links TRBV7-2 to TRBJ1-4; 7 bases map to TRBD1. This CDR3 has 13 amino acids. Germline CDR1 reads SGHTA; CDR2 reads FQGNSA. CDR3 bases: TGTGCCAGCAGCTTATCAATTGACAGGGCCTTAAGATTT. This codes for CASSLSIDRALRF. Filled out from reference TRBV7-2 and TRBJ1-4, the complete variable domain reads GAGVSQSPSNKVTEKGKDVELRCDPISGHTALYWYRQSLGQGLEFLIYFQGNSAPDKSGLPSDRFSAERTGGSVSTLTIQRTQQEDSAVYLCASSLSIDRALRFGSGTQLSVL.

This clonotype was seen at least ten times. The CDR3 DNA is TGTGCCAGCAGCCAAGCCCCGCGGGAGGCAGATACGCAGTATTTT. Translation: CASSQAPREADTQYF. The chain employs TRBV4-2 and TRBJ2-3; 8 nucleotides align to TRBD2. CDR1 LGHNA and CDR2 YNFKEQ come from the germline V gene. The J segment lost 4 bases and the V segment lost 1 base, leaving 4 bases of the junction unmatched. The CDR3 is 15 amino acids.

This clonotype was seen more than once but under ten times. The CDR3 here is CASSFEGTGLETQYF. The CDR3 DNA reads TGTGCCAGCAGCTTTGAGGGCACAGGGTTGGAGACCCAGTACTTC. The chain couples TRBV5-6 to TRBJ2-5; possible D gene TRBD1, 6 bases. V was trimmed by 2 bases and J by 5 bases, leaving 16 bases between them. The germline gives CDR1 SGHDT, CDR2 YYEEEE. CDR3 length: 15 amino acids.